The rows below give T cell receptor beta chains drawn from one sample of a study of control samples from healthy donors and cancer patients. Profiling relied on immunoSEQ multiplex PCR, and the TCRdb table lists in-frame clones only, not all of them. The data contain tens of thousands of clones, 85% of them singletons. Sequences were obtained from blood. All receptors come from a young man in good health. The CDR3 runs from the conserved cysteine through the conserved F or W. The D gene is left open where the match is weak. Expanded clones get a size class; other rows say once, few or many, or leave the size out.

>TRBJ1-1|.|TRBV2|.
CASSEWDTEAFF
TGTGCCAGCAGTGAGTGGGACACTGAAGCTTTCTTT
>TRBJ1-2|.|TRBV28|medium-sized
CASGRDGTNYGYTF
TGTGCCAGCGGTAGGGACGGGACTAACTATGGCTACACCTTC
>TRBJ2-7|TRBD1|TRBV15|.
CATSRGGQGYEQYF
TGTGCCACCAGCAGGGGTGGACAGGGGTACGAGCAGTACTTC
>TRBJ1-6|TRBD1|TRBV10-2|few
CASGQDSGGKVSPLHF
TGCGCCAGCGGCCAAGACTCAGGGGGCAAGGTATCACCCCTCCACTTT
>TRBJ2-3|.|TRBV5-6|.
CASSLTLTDTQYF
TGTGCCAGCAGCTTGACCCTCACAGATACGCAGTATTTT
>TRBJ2-2|.|TRBV7-9|.
CASSSRSAGTGELFF
TGTGCCAGCAGCTCACGAAGTGCAGGGACCGGGGAGCTGTTTTTT
>TRBJ1-4|.|TRBV6-5|.
CASRKGGQGTKLFF
TGTGCCAGCAGGAAGGGGGGCCAGGGCACGAAACTGTTTTTT
>TRBJ1-1|TRBD1|TRBV5-5|.
CASSLRTGGTLGNTEAFF
TGTGCCAGCAGCCTCCGGACAGGGGGCACTCTAGGGAACACTGAAGCTTTCTTT
>TRBJ1-1|.|TRBV20-1|.
CSAVPETEAFF
TGCAGTGCGGTACCCGAAACTGAAGCTTTCTTT
>TRBJ1-2|TRBD1|TRBV28|once
CASQKQGASGYTF
TGTGCCAGCCAGAAACAGGGGGCGAGTGGCTACACCTTC
>TRBJ1-2|.|TRBV12-3/TRBV12-4|.
CASSSFGHNGYTF
TGTGCCAGCAGTTCATTCGGACACAATGGCTACACCTTC
>TRBJ2-7|.|TRBV6-5|.
CASSYSWTDYEQYF
TGTGCCAGCAGTTACTCATGGACGGACTACGAGCAGTACTTC
>TRBJ1-2|.|TRBV5-6|.
CASSLYRGNYGYTF
TGTGCCAGCAGCTTGTATAGGGGCAACTATGGCTACACCTTC
>TRBJ1-2|.|TRBV6-5|.
CASARRQRASGYTF
TGTGCCAGCGCTCGTCGTCAGAGGGCGAGTGGCTACACCTTC
>TRBJ2-5|.|TRBV7-9|.
CASSLGVGGQETQYF
TGTGCCAGCAGCTTAGGTGTCGGGGGCCAAGAGACCCAGTACTTC
>TRBJ2-5|.|TRBV5-4|.
CASSHPDREGGRTQYF
TGTGCCAGCAGCCACCCGGACAGGGAGGGGGGTAGGACCCAGTACTTC
>TRBJ1-5|.|TRBV30|.
CAWRTRHGVNQPQHF
TGTGCCTGGAGAACTAGGCACGGGGTAAATCAGCCCCAGCATTTT
>TRBJ1-1|TRBD1|TRBV5-1|.
CASSFGQGMNTEAFF
TGCGCCAGCAGCTTTGGACAGGGTATGAACACTGAAGCTTTCTTT
>TRBJ2-7|.|TRBV5-1|.
CASSLSGTYSYEQYF
TGCGCCAGCAGCTTGTCTGGCACCTACTCCTACGAGCAGTACTTC
>TRBJ1-4|.|TRBV2|.
CASSGPSGQGKLFF
TGTGCCAGCAGTGGTCCGTCGGGCCAAGGAAAACTGTTTTTT
>TRBJ1-6|.|TRBV28|once
CASSAPMSSYNSPLHF
TGTGCCAGCAGTGCCCCAATGAGCTCCTATAATTCACCCCTCCACTTT
>TRBJ1-1|.|TRBV6-5|few
CASSYGTAIWEAFF
TGTGCCAGCAGTTACGGGACGGCGATCTGGGAAGCTTTCTTT
>TRBJ2-7|.|TRBV6-5|once
CASSTNGKGTYEQYF
TGTGCCAGCAGTACCAATGGGAAGGGCACCTACGAGCAGTACTTC
>TRBJ1-3|.|TRBV5-1|.
CASSIGTPRGDTIYF
TGCGCCAGCAGCATCGGGACACCTAGAGGGGACACCATATATTTT
>TRBJ2-1|TRBD1|TRBV7-3|.
CASSGPGQGGVDEQFF
TGTGCCAGCAGCGGACCGGGACAGGGAGGAGTAGATGAGCAGTTCTTC
>TRBJ1-1|.|TRBV6-5|.
CASSREENTEAFF
TGTGCCAGCAGTCGTGAGGAGAACACTGAAGCTTTCTTT